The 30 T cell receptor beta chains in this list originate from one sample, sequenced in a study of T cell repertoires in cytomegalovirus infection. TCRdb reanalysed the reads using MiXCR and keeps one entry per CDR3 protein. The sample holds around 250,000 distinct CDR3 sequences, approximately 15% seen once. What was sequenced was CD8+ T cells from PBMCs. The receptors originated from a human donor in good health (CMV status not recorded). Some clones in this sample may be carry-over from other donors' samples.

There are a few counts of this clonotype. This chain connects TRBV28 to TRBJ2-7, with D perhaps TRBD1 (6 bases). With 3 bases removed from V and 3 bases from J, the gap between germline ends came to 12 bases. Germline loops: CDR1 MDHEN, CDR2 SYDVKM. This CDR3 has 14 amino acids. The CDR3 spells CASSFAGQSYEQYF. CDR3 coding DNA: TGTGCCAGCAGTTTTGCCGGACAGAGCTACGAGCAGTACTTC.

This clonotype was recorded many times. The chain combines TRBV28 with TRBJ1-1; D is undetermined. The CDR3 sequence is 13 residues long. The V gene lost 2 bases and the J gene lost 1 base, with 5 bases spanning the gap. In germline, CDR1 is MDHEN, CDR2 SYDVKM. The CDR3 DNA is TGTGCCAGCAGTTTACTCAAGAACACTGAAGCTTTCTTT. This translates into CASSLLKNTEAFF. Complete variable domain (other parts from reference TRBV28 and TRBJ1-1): DVKVTQSSRYLVKRTGEKVFLECVQDMDHENMFWYRQDPGLGLRLIYFSYDVKMKEKGDIPEGYSVSREKKERFSLILESASTNQTSMYLCASSLLKNTEAFFGQGTRLTVV.

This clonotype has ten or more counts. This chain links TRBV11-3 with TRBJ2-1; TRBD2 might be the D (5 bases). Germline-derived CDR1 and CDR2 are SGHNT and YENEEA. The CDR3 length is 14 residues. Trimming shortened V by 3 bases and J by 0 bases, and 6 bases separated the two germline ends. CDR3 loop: CASSFEGSYNEQFF. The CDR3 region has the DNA TGTGCCAGCAGCTTCGAGGGCTCCTACAATGAGCAGTTCTTC. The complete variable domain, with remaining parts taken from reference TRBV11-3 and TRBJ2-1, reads EAGVVQSPRYKIIEKKQPVAFWCNPISGHNTLYWYLQNLGQGPELLIRYENEEAVDDSQLPKDRFSAERLKGVDSTLKIQPAELGDSAVYLCASSFEGSYNEQFFGPGTRLTVL.

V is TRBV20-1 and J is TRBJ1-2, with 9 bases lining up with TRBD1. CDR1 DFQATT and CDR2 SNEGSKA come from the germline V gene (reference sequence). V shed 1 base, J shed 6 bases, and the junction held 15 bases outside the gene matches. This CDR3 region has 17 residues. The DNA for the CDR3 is TGCAGTGCTAGAGGTCTCACCCATGAACAGGGGGCCGATGGCTACACCTTC. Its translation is CSARGLTHEQGADGYTF.

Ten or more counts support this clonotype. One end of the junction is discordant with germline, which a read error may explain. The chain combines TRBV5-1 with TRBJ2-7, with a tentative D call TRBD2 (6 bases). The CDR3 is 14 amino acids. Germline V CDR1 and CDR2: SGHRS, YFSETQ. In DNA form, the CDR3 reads TGTGCCAGCAGCTTGGAGGGCAGAGCCTACGAGCAGTACTTC. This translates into CASSLEGRAYEQYF.

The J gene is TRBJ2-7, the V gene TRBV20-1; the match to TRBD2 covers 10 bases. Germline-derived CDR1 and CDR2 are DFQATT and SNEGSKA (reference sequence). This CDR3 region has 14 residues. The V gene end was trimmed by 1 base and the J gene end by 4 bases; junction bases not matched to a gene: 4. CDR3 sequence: CSARVLAGIYEQYF. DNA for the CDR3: TGCAGTGCTAGAGTACTAGCGGGGATATACGAGCAGTACTTC.

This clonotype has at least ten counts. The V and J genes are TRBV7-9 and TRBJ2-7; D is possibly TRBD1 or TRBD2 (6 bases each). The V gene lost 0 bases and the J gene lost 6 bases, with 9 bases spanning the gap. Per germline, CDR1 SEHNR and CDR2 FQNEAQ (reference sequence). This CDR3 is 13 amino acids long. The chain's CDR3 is CASSLARGGEQYF. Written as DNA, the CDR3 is TGTGCCAGCAGCTTAGCCAGGGGAGGCGAGCAGTACTTC.

CDR3 protein: CASTSGGPEAFF. CDR3 DNA sequence: TGTGCCAGCACGTCGGGGGGGCCTGAAGCTTTCTTT. V is TRBV7-8 and J is TRBJ1-1; maybe TRBD1 (6 bases). The V gene lost 7 bases and the J gene lost 6 bases, with 12 bases spanning the gap. Germline V gene data show CDR1 as SGHVS and CDR2 as FQNEAQ. The length of the CDR3 is 12 residues.

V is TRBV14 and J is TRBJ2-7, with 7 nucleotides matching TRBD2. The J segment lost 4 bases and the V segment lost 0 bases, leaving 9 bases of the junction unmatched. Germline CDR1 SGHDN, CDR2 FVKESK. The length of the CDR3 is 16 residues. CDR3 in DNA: TGTGCCAGCAGCCAAGAGTATTCCGGGGGGTTGTACGAGCAGTACTTC. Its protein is CASSQEYSGGLYEQYF. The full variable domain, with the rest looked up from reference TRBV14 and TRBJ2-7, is EAGVTQFPSHSVIEKGQTVTLRCDPISGHDNLYWYRRVMGKEIKFLLHFVKESKQDESGMPNNRFLAERTGGTYSTLKVQPAELEDSGVYFCASSQEYSGGLYEQYFGPGTRLTVT.

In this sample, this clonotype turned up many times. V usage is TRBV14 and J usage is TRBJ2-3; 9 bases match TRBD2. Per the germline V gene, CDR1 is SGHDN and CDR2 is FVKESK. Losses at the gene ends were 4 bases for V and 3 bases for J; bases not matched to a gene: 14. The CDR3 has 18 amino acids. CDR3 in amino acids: CASSPTSGSTRMTDTQYF. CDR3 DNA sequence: TGTGCCAGCAGCCCAACTAGCGGGTCTACCAGGATGACAGATACGCAGTATTTT.

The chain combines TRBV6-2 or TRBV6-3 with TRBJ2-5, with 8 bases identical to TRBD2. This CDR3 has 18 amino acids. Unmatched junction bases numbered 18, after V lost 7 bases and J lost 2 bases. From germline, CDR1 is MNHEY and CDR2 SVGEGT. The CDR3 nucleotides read TGTGCCAGCACCAAAATGGGGCCAGCGGGGGCCCTGCAAGAGACCCAGTACTTC. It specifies CASTKMGPAGALQETQYF.

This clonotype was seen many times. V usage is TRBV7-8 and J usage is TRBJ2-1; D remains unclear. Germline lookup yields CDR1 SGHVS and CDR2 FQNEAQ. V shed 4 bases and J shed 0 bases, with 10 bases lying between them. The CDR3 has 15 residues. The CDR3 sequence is CASSSSLSSYNEQFF. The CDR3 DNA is TGTGCCAGCAGCTCGAGCCTTAGCTCCTACAATGAGCAGTTCTTC.

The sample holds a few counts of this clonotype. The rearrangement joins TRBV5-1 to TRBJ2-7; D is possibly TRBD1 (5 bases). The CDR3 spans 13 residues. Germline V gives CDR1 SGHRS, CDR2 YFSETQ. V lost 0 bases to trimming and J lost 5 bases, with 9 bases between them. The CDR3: CASSLAGSHEQYF. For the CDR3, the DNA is TGCGCCAGCAGCTTGGCAGGGTCCCACGAGCAGTACTTC.

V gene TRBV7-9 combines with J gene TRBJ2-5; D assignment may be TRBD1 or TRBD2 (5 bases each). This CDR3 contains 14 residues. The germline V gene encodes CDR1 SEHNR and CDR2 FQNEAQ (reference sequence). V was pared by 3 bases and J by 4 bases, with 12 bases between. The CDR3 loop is CASSFGGVGETQYF. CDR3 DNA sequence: TGTGCCAGCAGCTTTGGGGGAGTCGGAGAGACCCAGTACTTC.

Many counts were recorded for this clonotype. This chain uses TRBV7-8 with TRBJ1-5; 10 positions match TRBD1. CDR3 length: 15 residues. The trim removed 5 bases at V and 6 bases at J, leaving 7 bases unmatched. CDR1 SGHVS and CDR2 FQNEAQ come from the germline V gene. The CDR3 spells CASSPETGGLQPQHF. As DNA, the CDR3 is TGTGCCAGCAGCCCAGAGACAGGGGGCCTTCAGCCCCAGCATTTT.

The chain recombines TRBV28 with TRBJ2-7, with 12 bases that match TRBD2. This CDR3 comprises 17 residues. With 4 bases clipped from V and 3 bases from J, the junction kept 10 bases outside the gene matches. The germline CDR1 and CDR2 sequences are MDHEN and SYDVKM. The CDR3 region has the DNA TGTGCCAGCAGTTGGCTAGCGGGGGGGCTCCCCGTCTACGAGCAGTACTTC. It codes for CASSWLAGGLPVYEQYF.

Here the CDR3 DNA reads TGTGCCAGTAGTATGCCCATGAACTCCAATGAGCAGTTCTTC. It is translated as CASSMPMNSNEQFF. This sequence joins TRBV19 and TRBJ2-1; no reliable D call. The CDR3 loop spans 14 amino acids. Germline V gene sequence: CDR1 LNHDA, CDR2 SQIVND (reference sequence). V was cut by 3 bases and J by 6 bases, with 12 bases left in between.

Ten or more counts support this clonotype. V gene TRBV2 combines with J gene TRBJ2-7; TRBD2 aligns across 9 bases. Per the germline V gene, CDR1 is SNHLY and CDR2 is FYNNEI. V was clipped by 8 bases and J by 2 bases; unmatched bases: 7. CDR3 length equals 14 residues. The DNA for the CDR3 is TGTGCCAGCTCCGCTAGCGGGGAGACCTACGAGCAGTACTTC. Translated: CASSASGETYEQYF.

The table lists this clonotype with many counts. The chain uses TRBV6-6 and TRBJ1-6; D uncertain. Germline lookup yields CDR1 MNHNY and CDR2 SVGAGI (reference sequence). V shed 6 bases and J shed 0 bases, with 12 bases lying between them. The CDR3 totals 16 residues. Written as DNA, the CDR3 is TGTGCCAGCAGCAGAGACCCGAGCTCCTATAATTCACCCCTCCACTTT. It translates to CASSRDPSSYNSPLHF.

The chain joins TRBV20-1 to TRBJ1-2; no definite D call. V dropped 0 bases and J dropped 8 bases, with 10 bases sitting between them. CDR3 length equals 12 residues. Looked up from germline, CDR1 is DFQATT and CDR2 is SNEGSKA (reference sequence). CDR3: CSARDLRGGYTF. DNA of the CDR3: TGCAGTGCTAGAGATCTGAGAGGGGGCTACACCTTC.

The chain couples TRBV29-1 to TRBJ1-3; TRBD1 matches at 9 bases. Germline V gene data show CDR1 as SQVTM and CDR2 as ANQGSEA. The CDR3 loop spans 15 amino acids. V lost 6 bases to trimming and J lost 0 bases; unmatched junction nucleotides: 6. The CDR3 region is CSVSTGGSSGNTIYF. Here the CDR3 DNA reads TGCAGCGTGTCAACAGGGGGCAGCTCTGGAAACACCATATATTTT.

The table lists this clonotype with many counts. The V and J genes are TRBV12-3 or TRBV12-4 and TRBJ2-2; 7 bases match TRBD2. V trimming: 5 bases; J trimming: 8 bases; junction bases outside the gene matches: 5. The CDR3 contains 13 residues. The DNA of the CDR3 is TGTGCCAGCAGTCGGACTAGACCTGGGGAGCTGTTTTTT. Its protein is CASSRTRPGELFF.

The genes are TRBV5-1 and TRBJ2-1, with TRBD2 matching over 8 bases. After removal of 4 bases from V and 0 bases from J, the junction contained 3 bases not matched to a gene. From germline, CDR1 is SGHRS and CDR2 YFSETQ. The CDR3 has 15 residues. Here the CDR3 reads CASSQRGPSYNEQFF. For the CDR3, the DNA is TGCGCCAGCAGCCAGCGGGGGCCCTCCTACAATGAGCAGTTCTTC.

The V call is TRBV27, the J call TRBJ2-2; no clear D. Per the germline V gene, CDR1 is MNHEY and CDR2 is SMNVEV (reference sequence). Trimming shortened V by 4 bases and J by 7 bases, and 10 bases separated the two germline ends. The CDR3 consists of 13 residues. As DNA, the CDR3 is TGTGCCAGCAGTTCCCGGCTGGGCGGGGAGCTGTTTTTT. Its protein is CASSSRLGGELFF.

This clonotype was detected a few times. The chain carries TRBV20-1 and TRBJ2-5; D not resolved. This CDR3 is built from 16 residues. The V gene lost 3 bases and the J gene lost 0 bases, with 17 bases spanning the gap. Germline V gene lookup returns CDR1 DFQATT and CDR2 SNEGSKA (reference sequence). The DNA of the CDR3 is TGCAGTGCTAGGAACTTTTTCAGAGAGGACCAAGAGACCCAGTACTTC. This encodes CSARNFFREDQETQYF.

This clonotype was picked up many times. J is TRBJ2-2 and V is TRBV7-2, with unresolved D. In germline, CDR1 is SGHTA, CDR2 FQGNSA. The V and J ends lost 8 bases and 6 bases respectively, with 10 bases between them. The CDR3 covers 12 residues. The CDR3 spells CASGSLAGELFF. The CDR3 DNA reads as TGTGCCAGCGGTAGTTTAGCCGGGGAGCTGTTTTTT.

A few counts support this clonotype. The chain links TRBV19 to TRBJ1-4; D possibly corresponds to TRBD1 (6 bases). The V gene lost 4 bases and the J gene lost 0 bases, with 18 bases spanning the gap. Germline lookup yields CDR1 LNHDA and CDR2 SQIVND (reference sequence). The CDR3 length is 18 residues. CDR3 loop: CASSSWDIDPATNEKLFF. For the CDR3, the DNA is TGTGCCAGTAGTAGTTGGGACATCGATCCCGCAACTAATGAAAAACTGTTTTTT.

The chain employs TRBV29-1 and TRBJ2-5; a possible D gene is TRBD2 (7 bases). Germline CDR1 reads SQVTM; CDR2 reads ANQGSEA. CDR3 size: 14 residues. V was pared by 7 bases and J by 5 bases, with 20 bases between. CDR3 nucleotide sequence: TGCAGCGCCTCTCCACGGGGGGCTGGGGAGACCCAGTACTTC. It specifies CSASPRGAGETQYF.

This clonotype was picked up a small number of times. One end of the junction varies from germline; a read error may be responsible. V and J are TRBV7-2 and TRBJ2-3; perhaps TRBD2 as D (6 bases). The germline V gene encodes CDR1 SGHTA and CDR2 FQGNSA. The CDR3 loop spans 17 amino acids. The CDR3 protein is CATSWNLVPGGTDTQYF. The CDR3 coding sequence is TGTGCCACCAGCTGGAACCTGGTACCGGGGGGCACAGATACGCAGTATTTT.

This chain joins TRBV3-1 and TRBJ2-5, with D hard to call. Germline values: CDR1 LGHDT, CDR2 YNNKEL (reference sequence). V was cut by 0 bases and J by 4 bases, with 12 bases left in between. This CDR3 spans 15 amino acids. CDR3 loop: CASSQDNFQPETQYF. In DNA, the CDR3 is TGTGCCAGCAGCCAAGATAACTTCCAGCCAGAGACCCAGTACTTC.